This is a list of T cell receptor beta chains from one sample in a study of T cell changes during pregnancy in multiple sclerosis. The table came from immunoSEQ multiplex PCR; TCRdb's copy has only in-frame clones and leaves some out. In the table there are some 38,000 clones, around nine tenths of which are singletons. The sample in question was CD4+ T cells from peripheral blood mononuclear cells, obtained after pregnancy. These receptors were obtained from a female donor in good health, enrolled as a control in a pregnancy study. Both conserved end residues are part of each CDR3. A D gene is named only where the DNA matches it firmly. Not every row has a clone size; where given, it reads once, few, many or a size class.

d_gene	j_gene	v_gene	abundance	CDR3nt	CDR3aa
TRBD2	TRBJ2-1	TRBV19	.	TGTGCCAGTAGTACCAGACGACTAGCGGGGGACCTCTCCTACAATGAGCAGTTCTTC	CASSTRRLAGDLSYNEQFF
TRBD1	TRBJ1-5	TRBV7-6	.	TGTGCCAGCAGCTCGGGACAGACCAATAATCAGCCCCAGCATTTT	CASSSGQTNNQPQHF
.	TRBJ2-7	TRBV5-6	.	TGTGCCAGCAGCTTCTCCGGGACTTTGACCTACGAGCAGTACTTC	CASSFSGTLTYEQYF
.	TRBJ1-1	TRBV5-1	.	TGCGCCAGCAGCTTGGGGGGTCGGACTAGCACTGAAGCTTTCTTT	CASSLGGRTSTEAFF
TRBD2	TRBJ2-2	TRBV7-8	.	TGTGCCAGCAGCGGCCTCCTTACTAGCGGGTCCGGGGAGCTGTTTTTT	CASSGLLTSGSGELFF
TRBD2	TRBJ2-5	TRBV6-4	.	TGTGCCAGCAGTGAGGGCGGGGGGGCATACCAAGAGACCCAGTACTTC	CASSEGGGAYQETQYF
.	TRBJ2-5	TRBV2	.	TGTGCCAGCAAGGAACAGGGCCTGGGGACCCAGTACTTC	CASKEQGLGTQYF
TRBD1	TRBJ2-3	TRBV27	few	TGTGCCACCAGACCTCTACCGGGACAGGGAAAAGATACGCAGTATTTT	CATRPLPGQGKDTQYF
.	TRBJ2-2	TRBV12-1	.	TGTGCCAGCAGCGCCCGGGACAGGGTCGCCACCGGGGAGCTGTTTTTT	CASSARDRVATGELFF
.	TRBJ1-1	TRBV5-1	.	TGCGCCAGCAGCTTTGGAGTGCAGGGGCGGGTGGACACTGAAGCTTTCTTT	CASSFGVQGRVDTEAFF
TRBD1	TRBJ1-5	TRBV18	.	TGTGCCAGCTCACCAGCAGGGGGGAATCAGCCCCAGCATTTT	CASSPAGGNQPQHF
TRBD2	TRBJ2-1	TRBV7-2	.	TGTGCCAGCAGCTCCGGACTAGCGGGGGGGGGCGGGGTCTTC	CASSSGLAGGGGVF
.	TRBJ1-4	TRBV4-3	few	TGCGCCAGCAGCCAAGATAGGTCGGAGGGCCTCGAAAAACTGTTTTTT	CASSQDRSEGLEKLFF
.	TRBJ1-1	TRBV20-1	.	TGCAGTGCCCTAGCGGCTTTCTTT	CSALAAFF
TRBD1	TRBJ1-1	TRBV5-1	.	TGCGCCAGCAGCTTAGGACAGGATTGGACTGAAGCTTTCTTT	CASSLGQDWTEAFF
.	TRBJ2-7	TRBV7-9	once	TGTGCCAGCAGCCCCAGGGATGGGAATCCCTACGAGCAGTACTTC	CASSPRDGNPYEQYF
TRBD2	TRBJ2-3	TRBV10-3	once	TGTGCCATCGGAGAGACTAGCGGGGCAAGCACAGATACGCAGTATTTT	CAIGETSGASTDTQYF
.	TRBJ2-2	TRBV14	.	TGTGCCAGCAGCCAACGTGTTACCGGGGAGCTGTTTTTT	CASSQRVTGELFF
TRBD1	TRBJ1-4	TRBV6-1	.	TGTGCCAGCAGTGTAGGGGACAGCACTGAAAAACTGTTTTTT	CASSVGDSTEKLFF
.	TRBJ2-5	TRBV6-1	.	TGTGCCAGCAGTGAAGGGCGGGAGACCCAGTACTTC	CASSEGRETQYF
TRBD1	TRBJ2-1	TRBV9	.	TGTGCCAGCAGCGCGCGCGGGGACAGGGGCGATGAGCAGTTCTTC	CASSARGDRGDEQFF
TRBD2	TRBJ2-1	TRBV7-2	once	TGTGCCAGCAGCTTGAGTCTAGCGGCCTACAATGAGCAGTTCTTC	CASSLSLAAYNEQFF
.	TRBJ2-2	TRBV9	.	TGTGCCAGCAGCGTCGGGAACACCGGGGAGCTGTTTTTT	CASSVGNTGELFF
.	TRBJ1-6	TRBV9	.	TGTGCCAGCAGCGGGCTCAACAGTGAGAATTCACCCCTCCACTTT	CASSGLNSENSPLHF
TRBD1	TRBJ2-7	TRBV10-3	once	TGTGCCATCAGAAAGGGGGCTGGTGGGGCTTACGAGCAGTACTTC	CAIRKGAGGAYEQYF
TRBD2	TRBJ2-5	TRBV27	.	TGTGCCAGCAGTGGAGTTAGGCCTAGCGGCATTCAAGAGACCCAGTACTTC	CASSGVRPSGIQETQYF
.	TRBJ1-2	TRBV6-6	once	TGTGCCAGCAGAACGGGGGGGGAGGGTGGCTACACCTTC	CASRTGGEGGYTF
.	TRBJ2-7	TRBV12-2	.	TGTGCAAGTCGCTTACGAGACAGGGCTGGGGAGCAGTACTTC	CASRLRDRAGEQYF
.	TRBJ2-7	TRBV6-5	.	TGTGCCAGCACCCGGACAGTCCCCTACGAGCAGTACTTC	CASTRTVPYEQYF
.	TRBJ2-5	TRBV5-6	.	TGTGCCAGCAGCCCGCTGCTAGCCCCCCAAGAGACCCAGTACTTC	CASSPLLAPQETQYF
TRBD1	TRBJ1-4	TRBV13	once	TGTGCCAGCAGCTCGTTTGGGGACAGGGATTTCACTAATGAAAAACTGTTTTTT	CASSSFGDRDFTNEKLFF
TRBD2	TRBJ2-5	TRBV4-2	.	TGTGCCAGCAGCCAAGATACCCGGGTAGCGGGGGAAAGGGGAGAGACCCAGTACTTC	CASSQDTRVAGERGETQYF
TRBD1	TRBJ1-3	TRBV30	.	TGTGCCTGGAGTGTACAGGGGGTCCGTTCTGGAAACACCATATATTTT	CAWSVQGVRSGNTIYF
.	TRBJ2-7	TRBV11-2	.	TGTGCCAGCAGCTTAAGTGGCCCCCAAGTGAGGGAGCAGTACTTC	CASSLSGPQVREQYF
TRBD2	TRBJ2-5	TRBV9	.	TGTGCCAGCAGCGTAGGGATGACTAGCGGGGGGATCCAAGAGACCCAGTACTTC	CASSVGMTSGGIQETQYF
.	TRBJ1-5	TRBV7-2	once	TGTGCCAGCAGCTTTCAGGGAAATCAGCCCCAGCATTTT	CASSFQGNQPQHF
.	TRBJ1-5	TRBV10-2	.	TGCGCCAGCAGTGAGTCCCTACAGGGAGGGAGCAATCAGCCCCAGCATTTT	CASSESLQGGSNQPQHF
.	TRBJ1-3	TRBV29-1	.	TGCAGCGTTAGTCCCCCGTTGGCCTCTGGAAACACCATATATTTT	CSVSPPLASGNTIYF
.	TRBJ2-4	TRBV29-1	.	TGCAGCGTTGAAGATCGTAGCAGCCTAATTCAGTACTTC	CSVEDRSSLIQYF
.	TRBJ1-3	TRBV29-1	.	TGCAGCGTTGGGGGAGGACATCTGGGAAACACCATATATTTT	CSVGGGHLGNTIYF
.	TRBJ2-7	TRBV7-9	.	TGTGCCAGCAGCCCCTCAGGGGGGACAGAGGAGCAGTACTTC	CASSPSGGTEEQYF
.	TRBJ2-7	TRBV21-1	.	TGTGCCAGCAGCAAAGTTGAGCGGGGGCCATCCTACGAGCAGTACTTC	CASSKVERGPSYEQYF
.	TRBJ2-5	TRBV7-2	once	TGTGCCAGCAGCTTGGGCGCGGGGGCCCAAGAGACCCAGTACTTC	CASSLGAGAQETQYF
.	TRBJ1-3	TRBV30	.	TGTGCCTGGAGGACAGTTGGAAACACCATATATTTT	CAWRTVGNTIYF
.	TRBJ1-5	TRBV6-6	.	TGTGCCAGCAGTACAGGAGTTGGCGATCAGCCCCAGCATTTT	CASSTGVGDQPQHF
.	TRBJ2-3	TRBV18	.	TGTGCCAGCTCACCCTCATCACGGCAGGGTTATGCAGATACGCAGTATTTT	CASSPSSRQGYADTQYF
.	TRBJ1-3	TRBV30	.	TGTGCCTGGAGTGTGGGCACTGGAAACACCATATATTTT	CAWSVGTGNTIYF
.	TRBJ1-5	TRBV4-2	.	TGTGCCAGCAGCCAAGCAGGGTCGGGCCAGCCCCAGCATTTT	CASSQAGSGQPQHF
.	TRBJ1-1	TRBV7-2	once	TGTGCCAGCAGCTTAGCGGGGAGGACTGAAGCTTTCTTT	CASSLAGRTEAFF
.	TRBJ2-5	TRBV30	.	TGTGCCTGGAGTCGAGAGACCCAGTACTTC	CAWSRETQYF
TRBD1	TRBJ2-1	TRBV15	.	TGTGCCACCAGCAGGACAGGGAACCCACACAATGAGCAGTTCTTC	CATSRTGNPHNEQFF
.	TRBJ2-3	TRBV7-2	.	TGTGCCAGCATCTTGGGGAGGGGGACAGATACGCAGTATTTT	CASILGRGTDTQYF
.	TRBJ1-2	TRBV10-3	.	TGTGCCATCAGTGGGGAACTGACTTGGGGCTACACTTTC	CAISGELTWGYTF